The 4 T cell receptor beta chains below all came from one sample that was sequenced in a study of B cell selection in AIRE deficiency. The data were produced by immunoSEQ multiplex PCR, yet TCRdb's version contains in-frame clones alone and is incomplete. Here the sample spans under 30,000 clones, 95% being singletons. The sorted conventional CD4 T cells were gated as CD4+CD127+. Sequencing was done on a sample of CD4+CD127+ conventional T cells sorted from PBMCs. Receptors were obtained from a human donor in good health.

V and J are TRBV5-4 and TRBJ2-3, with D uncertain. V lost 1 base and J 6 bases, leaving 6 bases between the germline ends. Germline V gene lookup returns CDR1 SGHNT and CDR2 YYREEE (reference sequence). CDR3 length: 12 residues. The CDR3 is CASSLYPDTQYF. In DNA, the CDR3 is TGTGCCAGCAGCTTGTACCCGGATACGCAGTATTTT.

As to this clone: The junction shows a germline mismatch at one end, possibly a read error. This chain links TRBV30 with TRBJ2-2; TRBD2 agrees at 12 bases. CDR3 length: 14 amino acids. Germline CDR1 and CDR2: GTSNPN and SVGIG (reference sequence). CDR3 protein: CAWSAGLAGGVLFF. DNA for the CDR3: TGTGCCTGGAGTGCGGGGCTAGCGGGAGGGGTGCTGTTTTTT.

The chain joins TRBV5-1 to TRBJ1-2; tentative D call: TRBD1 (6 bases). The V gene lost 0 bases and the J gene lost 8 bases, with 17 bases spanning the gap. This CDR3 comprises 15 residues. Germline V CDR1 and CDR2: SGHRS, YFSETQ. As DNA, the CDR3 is TGCGCCAGCAGCTTGGAGGGCAGGGGATGGGAAGGCTACACCTTC. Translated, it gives CASSLEGRGWEGYTF.

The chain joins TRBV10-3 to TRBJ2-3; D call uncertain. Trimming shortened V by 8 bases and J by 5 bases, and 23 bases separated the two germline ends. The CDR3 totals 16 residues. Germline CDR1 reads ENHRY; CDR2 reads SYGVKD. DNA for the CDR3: TGTGCCATCGCTAAGCAAATGTTAGGTTCGGGAGATACGCAGTATTTT. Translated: CAIAKQMLGSGDTQYF.